This T cell receptor beta chain was sequenced during a study of CD8 T cells in Susac syndrome. J lost 4 bases, V lost 6 bases, and 5 bases had no gene match. The CDR3 totals 14 residues. CD8+ and CD4+ T cells taken from blood had their TCR beta sequenced. After extraction with the RNeasy kit, about 0.5 to 1 ug of the RNA was reverse transcribed using random hexamers. A single record per CDR3 protein comes from TCRdb applying MiXCR to the immunoSEQ multiplex PCR reads. The repertoire holds roughly 70,000 distinct CDR3 sequences, with 96% as singletons. The rearrangement joins TRBV12-3 or TRBV12-4 to TRBJ2-3, with 9 bases aligning to TRBD1. Sequencing was carried out using CD4+ T cells from PBMCs. The TCR originated in a human donor with multiple sclerosis. In nucleotides, the CDR3 is TGTGCCAGCAGAAGGGACAGGGTACCAGATACGCAGTATTTT. Amino acids: CASRRDRVPDTQYF.